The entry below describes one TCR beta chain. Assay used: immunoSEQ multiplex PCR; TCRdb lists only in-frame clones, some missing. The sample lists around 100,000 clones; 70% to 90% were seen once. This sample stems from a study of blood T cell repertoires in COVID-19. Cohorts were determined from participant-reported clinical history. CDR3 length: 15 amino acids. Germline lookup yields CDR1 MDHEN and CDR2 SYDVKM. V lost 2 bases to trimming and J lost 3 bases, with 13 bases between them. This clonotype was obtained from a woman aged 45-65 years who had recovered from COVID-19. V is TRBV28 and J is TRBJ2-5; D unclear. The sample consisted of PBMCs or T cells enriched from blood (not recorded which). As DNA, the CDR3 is TGTGCCAGCAGTTTAAGCGCTAATACCGAAGAGACCCAGTACTTC. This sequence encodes CASSLSANTEETQYF. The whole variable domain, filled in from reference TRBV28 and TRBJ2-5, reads DVKVTQSSRYLVKRTGEKVFLECVQDMDHENMFWYRQDPGLGLRLIYFSYDVKMKEKGDIPEGYSVSREKKERFSLILESASTNQTSMYLCASSLSANTEETQYFGPGTRLLVL.